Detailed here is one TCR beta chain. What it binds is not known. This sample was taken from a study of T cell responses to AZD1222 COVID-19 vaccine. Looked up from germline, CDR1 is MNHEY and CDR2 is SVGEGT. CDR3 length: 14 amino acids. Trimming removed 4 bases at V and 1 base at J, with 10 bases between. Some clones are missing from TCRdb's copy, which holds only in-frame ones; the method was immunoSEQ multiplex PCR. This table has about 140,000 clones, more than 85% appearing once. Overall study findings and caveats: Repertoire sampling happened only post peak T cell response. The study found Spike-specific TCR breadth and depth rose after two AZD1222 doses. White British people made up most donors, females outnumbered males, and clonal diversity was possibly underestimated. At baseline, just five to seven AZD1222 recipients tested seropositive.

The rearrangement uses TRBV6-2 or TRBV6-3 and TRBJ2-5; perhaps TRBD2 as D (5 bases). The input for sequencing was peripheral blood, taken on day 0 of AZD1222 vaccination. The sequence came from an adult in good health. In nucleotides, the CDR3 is TGTGCCAGCAGTTTCCCCGGGGTCCAAGAGACCCAGTACTTC. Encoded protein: CASSFPGVQETQYF.